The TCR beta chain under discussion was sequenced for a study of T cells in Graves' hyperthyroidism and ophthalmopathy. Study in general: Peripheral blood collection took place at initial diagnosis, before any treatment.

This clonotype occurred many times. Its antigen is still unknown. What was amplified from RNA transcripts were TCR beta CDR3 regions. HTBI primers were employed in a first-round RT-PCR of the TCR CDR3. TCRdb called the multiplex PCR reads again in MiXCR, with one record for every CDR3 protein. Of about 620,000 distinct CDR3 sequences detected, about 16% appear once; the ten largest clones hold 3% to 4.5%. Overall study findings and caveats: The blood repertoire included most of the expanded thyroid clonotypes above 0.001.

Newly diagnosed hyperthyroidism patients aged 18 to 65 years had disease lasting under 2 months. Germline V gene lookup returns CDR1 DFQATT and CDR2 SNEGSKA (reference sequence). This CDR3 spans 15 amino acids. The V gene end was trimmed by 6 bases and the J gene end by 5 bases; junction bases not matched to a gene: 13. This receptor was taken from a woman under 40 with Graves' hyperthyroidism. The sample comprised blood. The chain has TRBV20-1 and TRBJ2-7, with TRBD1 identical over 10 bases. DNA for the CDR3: TGCAGTGCGGGGGAGGTGGGGGACAGGGGCGACGAGCAGTACTTC. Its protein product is CSAGEVGDRGDEQYF.